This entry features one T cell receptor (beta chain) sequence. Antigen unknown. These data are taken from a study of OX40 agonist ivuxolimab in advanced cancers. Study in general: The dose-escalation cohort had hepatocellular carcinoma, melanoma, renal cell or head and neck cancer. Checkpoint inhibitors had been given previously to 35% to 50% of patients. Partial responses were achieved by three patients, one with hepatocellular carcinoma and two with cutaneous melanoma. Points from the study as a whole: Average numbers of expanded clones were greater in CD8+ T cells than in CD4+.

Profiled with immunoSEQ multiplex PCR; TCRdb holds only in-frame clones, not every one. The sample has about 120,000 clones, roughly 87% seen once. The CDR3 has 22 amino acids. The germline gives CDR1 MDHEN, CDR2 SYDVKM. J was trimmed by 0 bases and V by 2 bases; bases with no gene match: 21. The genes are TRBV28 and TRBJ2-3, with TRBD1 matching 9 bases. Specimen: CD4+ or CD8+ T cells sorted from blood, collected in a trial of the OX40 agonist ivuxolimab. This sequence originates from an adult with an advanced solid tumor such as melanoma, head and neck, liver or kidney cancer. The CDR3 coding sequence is TGTGCCAGCAGTTTACCGACCTCGGGACAGGGACAACCAATTTTGAGCACAGATACGCAGTATTTT. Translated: CASSLPTSGQGQPILSTDTQYF. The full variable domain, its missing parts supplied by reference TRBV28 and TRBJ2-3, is DVKVTQSSRYLVKRTGEKVFLECVQDMDHENMFWYRQDPGLGLRLIYFSYDVKMKEKGDIPEGYSVSREKKERFSLILESASTNQTSMYLCASSLPTSGQGQPILSTDTQYFGPGTRLTVL.